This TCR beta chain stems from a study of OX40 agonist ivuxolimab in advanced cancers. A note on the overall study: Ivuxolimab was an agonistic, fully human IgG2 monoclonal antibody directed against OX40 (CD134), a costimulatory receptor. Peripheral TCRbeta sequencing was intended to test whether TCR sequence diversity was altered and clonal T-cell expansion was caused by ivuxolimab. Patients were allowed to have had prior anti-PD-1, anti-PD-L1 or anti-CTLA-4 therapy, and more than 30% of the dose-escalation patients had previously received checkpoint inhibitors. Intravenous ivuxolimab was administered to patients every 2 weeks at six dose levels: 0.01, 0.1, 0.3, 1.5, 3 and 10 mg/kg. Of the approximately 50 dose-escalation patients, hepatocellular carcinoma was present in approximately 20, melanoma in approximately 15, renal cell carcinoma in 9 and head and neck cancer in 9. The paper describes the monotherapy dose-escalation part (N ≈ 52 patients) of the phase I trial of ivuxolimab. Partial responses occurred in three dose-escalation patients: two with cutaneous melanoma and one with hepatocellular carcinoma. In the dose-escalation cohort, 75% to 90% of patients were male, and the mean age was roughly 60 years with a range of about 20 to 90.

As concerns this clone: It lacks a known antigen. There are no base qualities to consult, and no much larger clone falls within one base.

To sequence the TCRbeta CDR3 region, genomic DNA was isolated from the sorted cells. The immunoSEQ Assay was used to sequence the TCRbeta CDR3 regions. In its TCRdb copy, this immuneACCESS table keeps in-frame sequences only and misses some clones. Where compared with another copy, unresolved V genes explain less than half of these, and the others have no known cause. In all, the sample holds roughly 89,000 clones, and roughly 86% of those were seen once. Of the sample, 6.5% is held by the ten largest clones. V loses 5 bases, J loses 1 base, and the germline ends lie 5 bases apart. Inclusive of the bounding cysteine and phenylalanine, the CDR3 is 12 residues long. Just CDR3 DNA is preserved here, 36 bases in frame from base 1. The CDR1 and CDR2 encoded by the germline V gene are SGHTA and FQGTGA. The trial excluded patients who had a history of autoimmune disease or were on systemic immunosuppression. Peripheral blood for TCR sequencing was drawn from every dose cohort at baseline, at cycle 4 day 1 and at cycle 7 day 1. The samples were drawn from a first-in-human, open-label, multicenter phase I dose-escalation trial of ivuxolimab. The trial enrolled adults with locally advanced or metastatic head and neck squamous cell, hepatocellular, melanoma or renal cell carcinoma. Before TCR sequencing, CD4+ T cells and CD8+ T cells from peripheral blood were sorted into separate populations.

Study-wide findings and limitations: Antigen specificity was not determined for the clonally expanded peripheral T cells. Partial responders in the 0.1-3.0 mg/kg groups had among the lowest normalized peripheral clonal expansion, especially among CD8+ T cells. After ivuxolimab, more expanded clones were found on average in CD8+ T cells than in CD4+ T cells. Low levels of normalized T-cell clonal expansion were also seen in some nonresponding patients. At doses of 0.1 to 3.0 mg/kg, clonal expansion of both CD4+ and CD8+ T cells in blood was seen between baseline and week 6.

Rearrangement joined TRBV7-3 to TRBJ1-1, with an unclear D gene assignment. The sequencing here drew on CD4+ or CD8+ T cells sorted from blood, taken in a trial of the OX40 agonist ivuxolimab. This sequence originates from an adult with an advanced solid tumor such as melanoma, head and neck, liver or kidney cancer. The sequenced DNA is TGTGCCAGCAGCCAAGGGAACACTGAAGCTTTCTTT. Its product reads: CASSQGNTEAFF.